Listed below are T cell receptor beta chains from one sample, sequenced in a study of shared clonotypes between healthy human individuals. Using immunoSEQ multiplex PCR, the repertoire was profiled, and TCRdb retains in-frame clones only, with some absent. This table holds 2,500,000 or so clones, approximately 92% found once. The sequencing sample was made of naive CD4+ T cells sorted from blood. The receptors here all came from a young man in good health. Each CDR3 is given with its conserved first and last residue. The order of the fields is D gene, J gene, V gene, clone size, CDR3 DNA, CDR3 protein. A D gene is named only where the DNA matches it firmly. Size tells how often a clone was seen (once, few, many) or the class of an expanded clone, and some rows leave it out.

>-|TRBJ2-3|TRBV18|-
TGTGCCAGCTCATCTACTAGTTACCCCGGTTTAAGCACAGATACGCAGTATTTT
CASSSTSYPGLSTDTQYF
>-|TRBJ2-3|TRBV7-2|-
TGTGCCAGCAGCTTAGAGCAACACACAGATACGCAGTATTTT
CASSLEQHTDTQYF
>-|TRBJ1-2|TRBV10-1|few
TGCGCCAGCAGTGAGTCGACGGGCTATGGCTACACCTTC
CASSESTGYGYTF
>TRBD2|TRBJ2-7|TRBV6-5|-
TGTGCCAGCACCTACGGTCTAGCGGGAGTAGAATACTTC
CASTYGLAGVEYF
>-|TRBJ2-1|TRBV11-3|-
TGTGCCAGCAGCGACAAGAATGAGCAGTTCTTC
CASSDKNEQFF
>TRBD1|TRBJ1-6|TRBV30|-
TGTGCCTGGACGACCGGGACAGCGAATTCACCCCTCCACTTT
CAWTTGTANSPLHF
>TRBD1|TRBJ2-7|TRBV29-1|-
TGCAGCGTTGAGGGAACCTCCGGGACAGGCTACGAGCAGTACTTC
CSVEGTSGTGYEQYF
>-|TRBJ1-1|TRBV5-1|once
TGCGCCAGCAGCCCCAGAAGGGAGGGGTCGAACACTGAAGCTTTCTTT
CASSPRREGSNTEAFF
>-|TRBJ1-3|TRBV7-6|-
TGTGCCAGCAGCCCTGGGACCCTCGTGGAAAACACCATATATTTT
CASSPGTLVENTIYF
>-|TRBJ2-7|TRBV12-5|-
TGTGCTAGTGGTTTGGCCGGGCCCATCACCCGCGAGCAGTACTTC
CASGLAGPITREQYF
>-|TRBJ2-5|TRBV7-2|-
TGTGCCAGCAGCTTATGGAGTAGCCAAGAGACCCAGTACTTC
CASSLWSSQETQYF
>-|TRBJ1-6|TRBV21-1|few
TGTGCCAGCAGCAAAGCCCATTCACCCCTCCACTTT
CASSKAHSPLHF
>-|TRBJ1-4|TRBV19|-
TGTGCCAGTAGTTCAAGGGGTAACGGTGAAAAACTGTTTTTT
CASSSRGNGEKLFF
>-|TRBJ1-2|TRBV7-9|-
TGTGCCAGCAGCCTGGATTGGGGGAACTATGGCTACACCTTC
CASSLDWGNYGYTF
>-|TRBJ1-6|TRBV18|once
TGTGCCAGCTCACCACAGAACTATAATTCACCCCTCCACTTT
CASSPQNYNSPLHF
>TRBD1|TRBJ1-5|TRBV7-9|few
TGTGCCAGCAGCTCGGACAGGGGTAGCAATCAGCCCCAGCATTTT
CASSSDRGSNQPQHF
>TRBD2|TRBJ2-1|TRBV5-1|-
TGCGCCAGCAGCTTGGACAGCGGGGGGTTGAATGAGCAGTTCTTC
CASSLDSGGLNEQFF
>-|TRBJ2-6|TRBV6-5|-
TGTGCCAGCAGTTACTCTATCCTTACTGGGGCCAACGTCCTGACTTTC
CASSYSILTGANVLTF
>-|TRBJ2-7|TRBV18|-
TGTGCCAGCTCACCTGGGCCAACCCTCGAGCAGTACTTC
CASSPGPTLEQYF
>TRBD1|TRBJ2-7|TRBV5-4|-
TGTGCCAGCAGGGGGACAGGGAAGGAGGACGAGCAGTACTTC
CASRGTGKEDEQYF
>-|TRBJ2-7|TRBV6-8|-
TGTGCCAGCTCTTACATGCGGGGTCCGGGGGCGCCCTACGAGCAGTACTTC
CASSYMRGPGAPYEQYF
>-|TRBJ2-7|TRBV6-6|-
TGTGCCAGCAGTTACTCCGGACCCGTGGGGGCCTACGAGCAGTACTTC
CASSYSGPVGAYEQYF
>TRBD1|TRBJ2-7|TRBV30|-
TGTGCCTGGCAGGAGTGGGGGACAGGGGCCTACGAGCAGTACTTC
CAWQEWGTGAYEQYF
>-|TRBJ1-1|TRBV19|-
TGTGCCAGTAGTATGATTGAGGTCGGAGGCACTGAAGCTTTCTTT
CASSMIEVGGTEAFF
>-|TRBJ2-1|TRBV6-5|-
TGTGCCAGCTGGGGCCTCTACAATGAGCAGTTCTTC
CASWGLYNEQFF
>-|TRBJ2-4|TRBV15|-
TGTGCCACCAGCAGCCTCCCTGGGCGGAGAAACCCTTTAGCCAAAAACATTCAGTACTTC
CATSSLPGRRNPLAKNIQYF
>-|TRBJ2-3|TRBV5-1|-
TGCGCCAGCAGCCTCCCAGGAGGGGGCACAGATACGCAGTATTTT
CASSLPGGGTDTQYF
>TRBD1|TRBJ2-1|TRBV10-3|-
TGTGCCATCAGTGAAGGGACAGGGGGGAATGAGCAGTTCTTC
CAISEGTGGNEQFF
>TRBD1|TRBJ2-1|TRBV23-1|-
TGCGCCAGCAGTCAATTGGACAGGGCCTACAATGAGCAGTTCTTC
CASSQLDRAYNEQFF
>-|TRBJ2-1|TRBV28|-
TGTGCCAGCAGTTCCGGCGATAGCTCCTACAATGAGCAGTTCTTC
CASSSGDSSYNEQFF
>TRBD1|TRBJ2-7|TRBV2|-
TGTGCCAGCAGTAAAGACAGGGCAATTAGCTACGAGCAGTACTTC
CASSKDRAISYEQYF
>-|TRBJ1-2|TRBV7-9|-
TGTGCCAGCAGCTTCGGTGTCTATGGCTACACCTTC
CASSFGVYGYTF
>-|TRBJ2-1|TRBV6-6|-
TGTGCCAGCCTGCGGCGGGGTGAGCAGTTCTTC
CASLRRGEQFF
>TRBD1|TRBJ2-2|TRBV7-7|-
TGTGCTAGCAGCTTTACGACAGGGATCACCGGGGAGCTGTTTTTT
CASSFTTGITGELFF
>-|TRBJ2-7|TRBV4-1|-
TGCGCCAGCAGCCACGGGACGTCTGGACGGACCTACGAGCAGTACTTC
CASSHGTSGRTYEQYF
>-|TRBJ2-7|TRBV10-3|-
TGTGCCATCAGTGACCGGGCCGAGCAGTACTTC
CAISDRAEQYF
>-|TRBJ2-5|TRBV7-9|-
TGTGCCAGCAGCCCGGGACTCCAAGAGACCCAGTACTTC
CASSPGLQETQYF
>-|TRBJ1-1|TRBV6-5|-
TGTGCCAGCAGTCATGAATTGACCCGGAACACTGAAGCTTTCTTT
CASSHELTRNTEAFF
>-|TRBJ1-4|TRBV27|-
TGTGCCAGCAGTTTATTCGGGGCGACGGGGGAAAAACTGTTTTTT
CASSLFGATGEKLFF
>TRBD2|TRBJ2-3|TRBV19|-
TGTGCCAGTAGTATAGAGGGAGGACTAGCGGGAGGCACAGATACGCAGTATTTT
CASSIEGGLAGGTDTQYF
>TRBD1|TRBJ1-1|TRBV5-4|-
TGTGCCAGCAGCGGGGGCCACAGGGGACCGAACACTGAAGCTTTCTTT
CASSGGHRGPNTEAFF
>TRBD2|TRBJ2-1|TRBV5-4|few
TGTGCCAGCAGGGCAGGACTAGCGGCCTACAATGAGCAGTTCTTC
CASRAGLAAYNEQFF
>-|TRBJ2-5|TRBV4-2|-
TGTGCCAGCAGTCAAGGAGGGGGGGGAGAGACCCAGTACTTC
CASSQGGGGETQYF
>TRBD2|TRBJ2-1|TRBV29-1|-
TGCGGAGGACTAGCGGGTGGGAGCTCCTACAATGAGCAGTTCTTC
CGGLAGGSSYNEQFF